These 5 T cell receptor beta chains came from one sample sequenced in a study of siplizumab effects on memory and regulatory T cells. Some clones are missing from TCRdb's copy, which holds only in-frame ones; the method was immunoSEQ multiplex PCR. The data show around 45,000 clones, about 88% seen once. The sequencing input was naive CD8+ T cells sorted from blood. Every receptor here comes from a human donor in good health.

The chain has TRBV11-2 and TRBJ2-6; TRBD1 matches at 9 bases. The V segment lost 6 bases and the J segment 0 bases; nucleotides outside the gene matches: 9. This CDR3 comprises 18 residues. The germline CDR1 and CDR2 sequences are SGHAT and FQNNGV. This chain's CDR3 is CASRKPGQGNSGANVLTF. CDR3 sequence (DNA): TGTGCCAGCAGAAAACCGGGACAGGGAAACTCTGGGGCCAACGTCCTGACTTTC.

The rearrangement joins TRBV19 to TRBJ1-1, with D unresolved. Trimming removed 6 bases from V and 5 bases from J, with 10 bases in between. The CDR3 has 12 amino acids. Germline CDR1 reads LNHDA; CDR2 reads SQIVND (reference sequence). CDR3 DNA: TGTGCCAGTAGACAGCCACCAACTGAAGCTTTCTTT. As protein: CASRQPPTEAFF.

This rearrangement joins TRBV7-6 to TRBJ2-1, with D perhaps given as TRBD1 or TRBD2 (5 bases each). The CDR3 extends over 13 amino acids. Between the trimmed V and J ends, which lost 1 base and 9 bases, there was a span of 10 bases. Germline CDR1 SGHVS, CDR2 FNYEAQ. The DNA for the CDR3 is TGTGCCAGCAGCTTAGGAGGGGCCGTTGAGCAGTTCTTC. This codes for CASSLGGAVEQFF.

V and J are TRBV4-2 and TRBJ2-2; 9 nucleotides align to TRBD1. V was clipped by 0 bases and J by 4 bases; unmatched bases: 9. CDR1 LGHNA and CDR2 YNFKEQ come from the germline V gene. The CDR3 runs to 18 residues. CDR3 coding DNA: TGTGCCAGCAGCCAAGAGACCACAGGGGGCGGCCTCACCGGGGAGCTGTTTTTT. Protein product: CASSQETTGGGLTGELFF.

This sequence joins TRBV29-1 and TRBJ2-5, with 9 bases matching TRBD2. With V trimmed by 7 bases and J by 4 bases, 10 bases remained unmatched. CDR1 and CDR2 (germline): SQVTM, ANQGSEA. The CDR3 extends over 14 amino acids. For the CDR3, the DNA is TGCAGCGCCCTTCCCGGGACTAGCCGAGAGACCCAGTACTTC. Translation gives CSALPGTSRETQYF.